This T cell receptor (beta chain) was captured by sequencing in a study of cytomegalovirus exposure and HLA in healthy donors. In this sample, this clone turned up once. Amplification used 60 Vbeta primers and 13 Jbeta primers. Only in-frame clones appear in the TCRdb table, and some are missing; sequencing was by immunoSEQ multiplex PCR. There are around 100,000 clones in the sample; around 71% occur only once, and under 2.5% lies in the top ten. The CDR3 is 14 amino acids. Looked up from germline, CDR1 is SNHLY and CDR2 is FYNNEI. J was trimmed by 3 bases and V by 2 bases; bases with no gene match: 1. Although they were nominally healthy when sampled, donors likely had unrecorded immune exposures.

Source material: PBMCs. This TCR was sampled from a young man in good health and CMV-seronegative. V is TRBV2 and J is TRBJ2-1; TRBD2 agrees at 7 bases. The CDR3 reads CASSERTSYNEQFF. CDR3 in DNA: TGTGCCAGCAGTGAACGGACTAGCTACAATGAGCAGTTCTTC.